Following are 10 T cell receptor beta chains from one sample sequenced in a study of cytomegalovirus exposure and HLA in healthy donors. The data were produced by immunoSEQ multiplex PCR, yet TCRdb's version contains in-frame clones alone and is incomplete. The sample records 200,000 or so clones, just over 85% being singletons. The sequenced sample consisted of PBMCs. All receptors come from a woman younger than 30 in good health and CMV-seronegative.

This clone was counted only a few times. V usage is TRBV6-5 and J usage is TRBJ1-5; D is unresolved. The germline V and J ends were trimmed by 5 bases and 9 bases, with 14 bases remaining between them. Germline loops: CDR1 MNHEY, CDR2 SVGAGI. The length of the CDR3 is 13 residues. The CDR3 nucleotides are TGTGCCAGCAGTCCCCGGGGAGGGCTGCCCCAGCATTTT. It encodes CASSPRGGLPQHF.

This clone was seen a single time. V is TRBV5-6 and J is TRBJ1-4, with 8 positions matching TRBD1. The germline V gene encodes CDR1 SGHDT and CDR2 YYEEEE. J gave up 7 bases and V 4 bases, and 21 bases lay outside the gene matches. The CDR3 is 19 residues long. CDR3 in DNA: TGTGCCAGCAGCCGCTGGCGGGACAGGCTCGCCGGAAGGGGTGAAAAACTGTTTTTT. Translating it yields CASSRWRDRLAGRGEKLFF.

Points on this clone: Without the conserved terminal phenylalanine or tryptophan, this CDR3 likely stems from a read error. It is unclear where the CDR3 begins or ends on the DNA, so no DNA is shown, and the CDR3 is as TCRdb lists it. The CDR3 is CSASERGQASP. The chain uses TRBV20-1 and TRBJ1-1. The CDR3 comprises 11 residues, both ends counted. Germline assignment: CDR1 DFQATT and CDR2 SNEGSKA (reference sequence).

The chain is built from TRBV2 and TRBJ2-2; no definite D call. The CDR3 contains 14 residues. Deletions cut 0 bases from V and 5 bases from J, with 7 bases between. CDR1 SNHLY and CDR2 FYNNEI come from the germline V gene. The chain's CDR3 is CASSEAFRTGELFF. CDR3 in DNA: TGTGCCAGCAGTGAAGCTTTTAGAACCGGGGAGCTGTTTTTT. The complete variable domain, with remaining parts taken from reference TRBV2 and TRBJ2-2, reads EPEVTQTPSHQVTQMGQEVILRCVPISNHLYFYWYRQILGQKVEFLVSFYNNEISEKSEIFDDQFSVERPDGSNFTLKIRSTKLEDSAMYFCASSEAFRTGELFFGEGSRLTVL.

In the case of this clone: Relative to the germline gene, one junction end is altered; a read error may explain this. The V gene is TRBV19, the J gene TRBJ1-5, with D uncertain. The CDR3 length is 15 residues. Germline CDR1 LNHDA, CDR2 SQIVND (reference sequence). The CDR3 DNA follows: TGTGCCAGTGGTATTACGGGGTACGGCAATCAGCCCCAGCATTTT. Encoded protein: CASGITGYGNQPQHF. Supplemented by reference TRBV19 and TRBJ1-5, the full variable domain reads DGGITQSPKYLFRKEGQNVTLSCEQNLNHDAMYWYRQDPGQGLRLIYYSQIVNDFQKGDIAEGYSVSREKKESFPLTVTSAQKNPTAFYLCASGITGYGNQPQHFGDGTRLSIL.

The V gene is TRBV28, the J gene TRBJ1-2; D unresolved. Trimming stripped 2 bases from V and 4 bases from J, with 17 bases between. CDR1 and CDR2 from the germline V gene are MDHEN and SYDVKM. The CDR3 sequence is 16 residues long. CDR3 sequence (DNA): TGTGCCAGCAGTTTACCCAATCCGACACTGGGCTATGGCTACACCTTC. It translates to CASSLPNPTLGYGYTF.

The chain uses TRBV28 and TRBJ2-3; D gene unclear. This CDR3 is 12 amino acids long. V shed 3 bases and J shed 2 bases, with 3 bases lying between them. Germline CDR1 MDHEN, CDR2 SYDVKM. CDR3 in DNA: TGTGCCAGCAGTTTTTACACAGATACGCAGTATTTT. Translation: CASSFYTDTQYF.

This clone was detected only once. The chain has TRBV27 and TRBJ2-7, with 10 bases lining up with TRBD2. The CDR3 spans 15 residues. V dropped 7 bases and J dropped 6; count of bases not matched to a gene: 12. Germline V CDR1 and CDR2: MNHEY, SMNVEV (reference sequence). CDR3 nucleotide sequence: TGTGCCAGCAAATCCCAAGCGGGAGGGCCCCCCGAGCAGTACTTC. Its translation: CASKSQAGGPPEQYF.

This chain links TRBV28 with TRBJ2-7; 7 bases match TRBD1. J gave up 0 bases and V 6 bases, and 11 bases lay outside the gene matches. Germline values: CDR1 MDHEN, CDR2 SYDVKM. The CDR3 runs to 16 residues. The CDR3 loop is CASSARQGAFSYEQYF. The CDR3 DNA sequence: TGTGCCAGCAGCGCTAGACAGGGAGCCTTCTCCTACGAGCAGTACTTC.

The chain uses TRBV6-5 and TRBJ1-4, with D hard to call. V lost 11 bases, J lost 2 bases, and 9 bases lay in between. Germline CDR1 and CDR2: MNHEY and SVGAGI. The CDR3 is 12 amino acids. As DNA, the CDR3 is TGTGCCTGCGGAGCTACTAATGAAAAACTGTTTTTT. Protein sequence: CACGATNEKLFF.